A selection of T cell receptor beta chains follows, all from one sample in a study of cytomegalovirus exposure and HLA in healthy donors. Data came from immunoSEQ multiplex PCR; TCRdb stores just in-frame clones and leaves some out. This sample has some 110,000 clones, with about 70% found just once. Sequencing used PBMCs. All receptors come from a man aged 25-45 years in good health and CMV-seropositive. CDR3s include the opening cysteine and the closing phenylalanine or tryptophan. The order of the fields is clone size, J gene, D gene, V gene, CDR3 DNA, CDR3 protein. The D gene is left open where the match is weak. Clone size is not always given. Where it is, it says once, few, many or a class for expanded clones.

>.|TRBJ2-1|.|TRBV28
TGTGCCAGCACTCGAAGGAGGTGGGATGAGCAGTTCTTC
CASTRRRWDEQFF
>.|TRBJ2-1|TRBD1|TRBV29-1
TGCAGCGTTGAAGCCCCGTTCTCGGCAGGGGGCTCCTACAATGAGCAGTTCTTC
CSVEAPFSAGGSYNEQFF
>.|TRBJ2-3|TRBD2|TRBV7-3
TGTGCCAGCAGCTTACGGCGACTAGCGGGGACAGATACGCAGTATTTT
CASSLRRLAGTDTQYF
>.|TRBJ1-4|TRBD1|TRBV19
TGTGCCAGTAGTTTGGGACAGGGCTTTGGGATTAATGAAAAACTGTTTTTT
CASSLGQGFGINEKLFF
>.|TRBJ2-3|TRBD1|TRBV27
TGTGCCAGCAGTCCCAGGACAGGGTCCCCCGTAGACACAGATACGCAGTATTTT
CASSPRTGSPVDTDTQYF
>.|TRBJ2-3|.|TRBV7-6
TGTGCCAGCAGCTTATATACAGCGACAGCCACAGATACGCAGTATTTT
CASSLYTATATDTQYF
>once|TRBJ1-2|.|TRBV7-8
TGTGCCAGCAGCTTAGGGCCTCGGGGAGGTAGCACGGTAGCTTATGGCTACACCTTC
CASSLGPRGGSTVAYGYTF
>once|TRBJ1-5|.|TRBV9
TGTGCCAGCAGCTTGGACGGGGGCAATCAGCCCCAGCATTTT
CASSLDGGNQPQHF
>.|TRBJ2-5|.|TRBV12-5
TGTGCTAGTGGCGTCGTATTTGAGACCCAGTACTTC
CASGVVFETQYF
>.|TRBJ2-1|.|TRBV29-1
TGCAGCGTTAAATACAGGGCTGGCTACAATGAGCAGTTCTTC
CSVKYRAGYNEQFF
>.|TRBJ2-2|TRBD2|TRBV11-2
TGTGCCAGCAGCTTAGCGGCGGGAGGGATCGGGGAGCTGTTTTTT
CASSLAAGGIGELFF
>.|TRBJ2-7|TRBD1|TRBV6-1
TGTGCCAGCAGTGTTGGACAGGGGTTTTACGAGCAGTACTTC
CASSVGQGFYEQYF
>.|TRBJ2-7|.|TRBV10-2
TGCGCCAGCAGTACCGGGACAACCTACGAGCAGTACTTC
CASSTGTTYEQYF
>.|TRBJ1-2|.|TRBV7-3
TGTGCCAGCAGCTTAACGGCGGGGCGAGGCTACACCTTC
CASSLTAGRGYTF
>.|TRBJ2-4|TRBD2|TRBV4-3
TGCGCCAGCAGCCCCCGCCCGGGACTAGCGGAAAACATTCAGTACTTC
CASSPRPGLAENIQYF
>.|TRBJ1-5|TRBD1|TRBV4-2
TGTGCCAGCAGCCAACGAATACAGGGGGGCAATCAGCCCCAGCATTTT
CASSQRIQGGNQPQHF
>few|TRBJ1-2|.|TRBV2
TGTGCCAGCAGCGACTACTATGGCTACACCTTC
CASSDYYGYTF
>.|TRBJ2-3|.|TRBV28
TGTGCCAGCAGTATGGCCTCAGGGCGAGATACGCAGTATTTT
CASSMASGRDTQYF
>.|TRBJ1-1|TRBD1|TRBV18
TGTGCCAGCTCCGCCCGGACAGGGTGGGCTGAAGCTTTCTTT
CASSARTGWAEAFF
>.|TRBJ2-5|.|TRBV5-1
TGCGCCAGCAGCCCTCGGCAAGAGACCCAGTACTTC
CASSPRQETQYF
>.|TRBJ2-7|TRBD1|TRBV9
TGTGCCAGCAGCGTAGGGACAGGGACCTACGAGCAGTACTTC
CASSVGTGTYEQYF
>once|TRBJ1-2|.|TRBV5-1
TGCGCCAGCAGCTTGGAACAGGGAGCTAACTATGGCTACACCTTC
CASSLEQGANYGYTF
>.|TRBJ2-6|TRBD1|TRBV6-6
TGTGCCACCCGGGACAGGGTCCTCTCTGGGGCCAACGTCCTGACTTTC
CATRDRVLSGANVLTF
>.|TRBJ2-3|.|TRBV18
TGTGCCAGCTCCCCCGGGAGCAGTGGGACAGATACGCAGTATTTT
CASSPGSSGTDTQYF
>.|TRBJ2-3|.|TRBV5-4
TGTGCCAGCAGCTTGGGAAACAGGGGCACAGATACGCAGTATTTT
CASSLGNRGTDTQYF
>.|TRBJ2-1|TRBD1|TRBV7-2
TGTGCCAGCAGCTTCGTATCGGACAGGTCCAATGAGCAGTTCTTC
CASSFVSDRSNEQFF
>.|TRBJ1-3|.|TRBV30
TGTGCCTGGAGAGGGGGGGCAGAAAGAAACACCATATATTTT
CAWRGGAERNTIYF
>few|TRBJ1-2|TRBD1|TRBV28
TGTGCCAGCGCTCTCCCGGGACAGGGGATAACTATGGGCTACACCTTC
CASALPGQGITMGYTF